Each of the 15 T cell receptor beta chains below was sequenced from the same sample in a study of blood T cell repertoires in COVID-19. Libraries were prepared by immunoSEQ multiplex PCR; TCRdb keeps only in-frame clonotypes and omits some of them. The sample holds about 290,000 clones, approximately 88% seen once. Sequenced input: PBMCs or T cells enriched from blood (not recorded which). These TCRs come from a woman aged 40 to 49 who had recovered from COVID-19.

The rearrangement links TRBV29-1 to TRBJ2-7; 7 nucleotides match TRBD2. CDR1 and CDR2 (germline): SQVTM, ANQGSEA. The CDR3 length is 12 residues. V lost 4 bases to trimming and J lost 3 bases; unmatched junction nucleotides: 3. The CDR3 loop reads CSVGGLDYEQYF. CDR3 in DNA: TGCAGCGTTGGAGGACTAGACTACGAGCAGTACTTC.

The sample holds one count of this clone. The CDR3 region is CASSVNRVGETQYF. As DNA, the CDR3 is TGTGCCAGCAGCGTTAACAGGGTCGGAGAGACCCAGTACTTC. This chain uses TRBV7-2 with TRBJ2-5; D is perhaps TRBD1 (6 bases). Germline values: CDR1 SGHTA, CDR2 FQGNSA. The CDR3 consists of 14 residues. V lost 5 bases, J lost 4 bases, and 14 bases lay in between.

This rearrangement joins TRBV6-4 to TRBJ1-2, with D tentatively TRBD1 (5 bases). Germline V gene lookup returns CDR1 MRHNA and CDR2 SNTAGT. The CDR3 extends over 15 amino acids. Trimming cost V 5 bases and J 8 bases, with 21 bases left between them. CDR3 DNA: TGTGCCAGCAGTCCGCGCCCCGGGACGGGAGCAGGCTACACCTTC. It codes for CASSPRPGTGAGYTF.

The rearrangement joins TRBV3-1 (or the pseudogene TRBV3-2) to TRBJ1-6; possibly TRBD1 for D (5 bases). The germline CDR1 and CDR2 sequences are LGHDT and YNNKEL (reference sequence). V lost 1 base and J 10 bases, leaving 14 bases between the germline ends. This CDR3 comprises 15 residues. CDR3 protein: CASSQGGLGRSPLHF. CDR3 nucleotides: TGTGCCAGCAGCCAAGGGGGACTGGGTAGGTCACCCCTCCACTTT.

The V and J genes are TRBV5-4 and TRBJ2-3; D possibly corresponds to TRBD2 (7 bases). Trimming removed 2 bases at V and 1 base at J, with 11 bases between. This CDR3 has 15 amino acids. The germline CDR1 and CDR2 sequences are SGHNT and YYREEE (reference sequence). CDR3 bases: TGTGCCAGCAGCTTACTAGGGGGGGGCACAGATACGCAGTATTTT. It is translated as CASSLLGGGTDTQYF.

This chain joins TRBV5-1 and TRBJ1-6; D is unclear. V shed 3 bases and J shed 6 bases, with 13 bases lying between them. The CDR3 totals 15 residues. Germline V CDR1 and CDR2: SGHRS, YFSETQ. The CDR3 DNA sequence: TGCGCCAGCAGCTCAGGACCAGCGGCTAATTCACCCCTCCACTTT. Translated, it gives CASSSGPAANSPLHF. The complete variable domain, with remaining parts taken from reference TRBV5-1 and TRBJ1-6, reads KAGVTQTPRYLIKTRGQQVTLSCSPISGHRSVSWYQQTPGQGLQFLFEYFSETQRNKGNFPGRFSGRQFSNSRSEMNVSTLELGDSALYLCASSSGPAANSPLHFGNGTRLTVT.

The genes are TRBV2 and TRBJ1-1, with 10 bases lining up with TRBD1. The germline gives CDR1 SNHLY, CDR2 FYNNEI. The V segment lost 6 bases and the J segment 0 bases; nucleotides outside the gene matches: 4. CDR3 length equals 15 residues. CDR3 in amino acids: CASSPDRGMNTEAFF. The CDR3 nucleotides read TGTGCCAGCAGCCCGGACAGGGGGATGAACACTGAAGCTTTCTTT.

V gene TRBV28 combines with J gene TRBJ1-1; D uncertain. The germline gives CDR1 MDHEN, CDR2 SYDVKM. V dropped 3 bases and J dropped 1 base, with 12 bases sitting between them. CDR3 size: 15 residues. DNA of the CDR3: TGTGCCAGCAGTTTCGGCGGGTCAGAGAACACTGAAGCTTTCTTT. This codes for CASSFGGSENTEAFF.

For the CDR3, the DNA is TGTGCCAGCCTAACAGGGCCTACCTACGAGCAGTACTTC. Protein sequence: CASLTGPTYEQYF. The V and J genes are TRBV6-5 and TRBJ2-7; a weak D match, TRBD1 (6 bases). The V end was cut by 8 bases, the J end by 2 bases, with 13 bases between. Per germline, CDR1 MNHEY and CDR2 SVGAGI. The CDR3 runs to 13 residues.

The chain couples TRBV29-1 to TRBJ2-7; no reliable D call. From germline, CDR1 is SQVTM and CDR2 ANQGSEA. The CDR3 has 12 residues. V was trimmed by 4 bases and J by 2 bases, leaving 9 bases between them. The CDR3 sequence: CSVGADPYEQYF. In DNA, the CDR3 is TGCAGCGTTGGGGCTGATCCCTACGAGCAGTACTTC.

This clone was detected a few times. The chain links TRBV18 to TRBJ1-2; tentatively, D is TRBD1 (6 bases). The CDR3 has 17 amino acids. V was trimmed by 3 bases and J by 1 base, leaving 18 bases between them. Germline CDR1 reads KGHSH; CDR2 reads LQKENI. As DNA, the CDR3 is TGTGCCAGCTCACCGAGTAAAACAGGGAGTAATAACTATGGCTACACCTTC. This encodes CASSPSKTGSNNYGYTF.

The V and J genes are TRBV5-1 and TRBJ2-4; 8 positions match TRBD1. This CDR3 comprises 15 residues. Germline assignment: CDR1 SGHRS and CDR2 YFSETQ. After removal of 2 bases from V and 5 bases from J, the junction contained 6 bases not matched to a gene. The CDR3 coding sequence is TGCGCCAGCAGCTTAGCAGGGGGCAAGGAAAACATTCAGTACTTC. The encoded protein is CASSLAGGKENIQYF.

The chain couples TRBV21-1 to TRBJ2-2; the table's D call, TRBD2, was not checked against the DNA. TRBV21-1 is shown as a pseudogene. The CDR3 length is 21 residues. Here the CDR3 DNA reads TGTGCCAGCAGCACGGGCCAGAATAGCGGGAGGATTATCCCCAAAATCGGGGAGCTGTTTTTT. Residues: CASSTGQNSGRIIPKIGELFF.

The chain is built from TRBV25-1 and TRBJ1-2, with D perhaps matching TRBD1 (5 bases). CDR3 size: 15 residues. Germline CDR1 and CDR2: MGHDK and SYGVNS. Trimming stripped 3 bases from V and 5 bases from J, with 16 bases between. The CDR3 reads CASSDGAAPTYGYTF. As DNA, the CDR3 is TGTGCCAGCAGTGATGGGGCGGCTCCAACTTATGGCTACACCTTC.

DNA for the CDR3: TGTGCCACCGACGCGGGACAGGGGGCTTATTCACCCCTCCACTTT. Protein: CATDAGQGAYSPLHF. This chain joins TRBV6-5 and TRBJ1-6; 12 nucleotides align to TRBD1. Germline-derived CDR1 and CDR2 are MNHEY and SVGAGI. Trimming at V came to 10 bases and at J to 8 bases, leaving 9 bases not matched to a gene. The CDR3 extends over 15 amino acids.